Listed below are T cell receptor beta chains from one sample, sequenced in a study of shared clonotypes between healthy human individuals. Sequenced by immunoSEQ multiplex PCR; TCRdb stores in-frame clones only, minus some. The table shows 1,400,000 or so clones, with approximately 98.5% occurring only once. The sample was naive CD4+ T cells sorted from blood. All receptors come from a man aged 25 to 45 in good health. CDR3s include the opening cysteine and the closing phenylalanine or tryptophan. Each record gives: J gene, clone size, D gene, V gene, CDR3 protein, CDR3 DNA. D genes are given only for firm matches. Size is omitted from some rows. Given values are once, few, many or a class for expanded clones.

j_call: TRBJ2-1
clone_size: -
d_call: -
v_call: TRBV4-1
cdr3_aa: CASSQGRGYTYNEQFF
cdr3_nt: TGCGCCAGCAGCCAAGGACGGGGGTACACCTACAATGAGCAGTTCTTC

j_call: TRBJ2-1
clone_size: -
d_call: TRBD1
v_call: TRBV6-5
cdr3_aa: CASSQTGGSYNEQFF
cdr3_nt: TGTGCCAGCAGCCAGACAGGGGGGTCCTACAATGAGCAGTTCTTC

j_call: TRBJ2-7
clone_size: -
d_call: -
v_call: TRBV5-6
cdr3_aa: CASSLEAGLNEQYF
cdr3_nt: TGTGCCAGCAGCTTGGAGGCAGGGCTCAACGAGCAGTACTTC

j_call: TRBJ2-7
clone_size: -
d_call: -
v_call: TRBV5-5
cdr3_aa: CASSLLPGNSYEQYF
cdr3_nt: TGTGCCAGCAGCTTGCTCCCGGGGAACTCCTACGAGCAGTACTTC

j_call: TRBJ2-3
clone_size: -
d_call: TRBD1
v_call: TRBV13
cdr3_aa: CASSLGVRGTTDTQYF
cdr3_nt: TGTGCCAGCAGCTTAGGCGTCAGGGGGACGACAGATACGCAGTATTTT

j_call: TRBJ1-1
clone_size: -
d_call: -
v_call: TRBV10-3
cdr3_aa: CAISHGGQAFF
cdr3_nt: TGTGCCATCAGCCACGGGGGGCAAGCTTTCTTT

j_call: TRBJ2-7
clone_size: -
d_call: -
v_call: TRBV5-6
cdr3_aa: CASSLRGGSSYEQYF
cdr3_nt: TGTGCCAGCAGCTTGCGGGGCGGTAGCTCCTACGAGCAGTACTTC

j_call: TRBJ2-7
clone_size: -
d_call: -
v_call: TRBV7-8
cdr3_aa: CASSFRGLGRVDEQYF
cdr3_nt: TGTGCCAGCAGCTTTAGAGGCCTCGGCAGGGTTGACGAGCAGTACTTC

j_call: TRBJ1-3
clone_size: -
d_call: -
v_call: TRBV28
cdr3_aa: CASSLKGTGNTIYF
cdr3_nt: TGTGCCAGCAGTTTAAAGGGAACTGGAAACACCATATATTTT

j_call: TRBJ2-5
clone_size: -
d_call: TRBD2
v_call: TRBV19
cdr3_aa: CASSIRLAGVGQETQYF
cdr3_nt: TGTGCCAGTAGTATACGACTAGCGGGAGTGGGGCAAGAGACCCAGTACTTC

j_call: TRBJ2-7
clone_size: -
d_call: -
v_call: TRBV2
cdr3_aa: CASASARGETYEQYF
cdr3_nt: TGTGCCAGCGCTTCGGCCAGGGGAGAAACCTACGAGCAGTACTTC

j_call: TRBJ2-5
clone_size: -
d_call: TRBD2
v_call: TRBV7-9
cdr3_aa: CASSLLGLAVGETQYF
cdr3_nt: TGTGCCAGCAGCTTGCTTGGGCTAGCGGTTGGAGAGACCCAGTACTTC

j_call: TRBJ1-4
clone_size: -
d_call: -
v_call: TRBV13
cdr3_aa: CASRGRDEKLFF
cdr3_nt: TGTGCCAGCAGGGGCAGGGATGAAAAACTGTTTTTT

j_call: TRBJ1-2
clone_size: -
d_call: -
v_call: TRBV19
cdr3_aa: CASRDQHSNYGYTF
cdr3_nt: TGTGCCAGTAGGGACCAGCATTCTAACTATGGCTACACCTTC

j_call: TRBJ2-5
clone_size: -
d_call: -
v_call: TRBV6-1
cdr3_aa: CASRQGIRETQYF
cdr3_nt: TGTGCCAGCAGGCAGGGGATACGAGAGACCCAGTACTTC

j_call: TRBJ2-7
clone_size: once
d_call: -
v_call: TRBV11-3
cdr3_aa: CASSLDLGQGGTYEQYF
cdr3_nt: TGTGCCAGCAGCTTAGATCTGGGGCAGGGAGGAACATACGAGCAGTACTTC

j_call: TRBJ2-1
clone_size: -
d_call: -
v_call: TRBV7-9
cdr3_aa: CASSLVGGEGNEQFF
cdr3_nt: TGTGCCAGCAGCTTAGTAGGAGGGGAAGGGAATGAGCAGTTCTTC

j_call: TRBJ2-7
clone_size: -
d_call: -
v_call: TRBV7-2
cdr3_aa: CASSLDRQRLYEQYF
cdr3_nt: TGTGCCAGCAGCTTAGATCGTCAGAGACTCTACGAGCAGTACTTC

j_call: TRBJ1-5
clone_size: once
d_call: -
v_call: TRBV6-1
cdr3_aa: CASSDITFRGTNQPQHF
cdr3_nt: TGTGCCAGCAGTGATATCACTTTTAGGGGAACTAATCAGCCCCAGCATTTT

j_call: TRBJ1-3
clone_size: -
d_call: -
v_call: TRBV9
cdr3_aa: CASSVAGAGGNTIYF
cdr3_nt: TGTGCCAGCAGCGTAGCTGGGGCGGGCGGAAACACCATATATTTT

j_call: TRBJ2-1
clone_size: -
d_call: -
v_call: TRBV19
cdr3_aa: CASNNRVNEQFF
cdr3_nt: TGTGCCAGTAATAACAGGGTCAATGAGCAGTTCTTC

j_call: TRBJ1-2
clone_size: -
d_call: -
v_call: TRBV29-1
cdr3_aa: CSVEYGLAGTYGYTF
cdr3_nt: TGCAGCGTTGAATACGGCCTCGCAGGGACATATGGCTACACCTTC

j_call: TRBJ2-1
clone_size: -
d_call: TRBD2
v_call: TRBV6-1
cdr3_aa: CASSAGTSGHLYYNEQFF
cdr3_nt: TGTGCCAGCAGTGCCGGGACTAGCGGACACTTATATTACAATGAGCAGTTCTTC

j_call: TRBJ2-3
clone_size: once
d_call: -
v_call: TRBV5-5
cdr3_aa: CASSSQGRYTDTQYF
cdr3_nt: TGTGCCAGCAGCTCCCAGGGCCGGTACACAGATACGCAGTATTTT

j_call: TRBJ2-7
clone_size: -
d_call: -
v_call: TRBV7-9
cdr3_aa: CASSQTNMIRYEQYF
cdr3_nt: TGTGCCAGCAGCCAAACCAACATGATACGCTACGAGCAGTACTTC

j_call: TRBJ1-4
clone_size: -
d_call: TRBD1
v_call: TRBV15
cdr3_aa: CATSRQGAGDEKLFF
cdr3_nt: TGTGCCACCAGCAGGCAGGGGGCGGGGGATGAAAAACTGTTTTTT

j_call: TRBJ2-7
clone_size: -
d_call: TRBD2
v_call: TRBV7-2
cdr3_aa: CASSLSGRAPYEQYF
cdr3_nt: TGTGCCAGCAGCCTTAGCGGGAGAGCTCCTTACGAGCAGTACTTC

j_call: TRBJ2-7
clone_size: -
d_call: TRBD2
v_call: TRBV30
cdr3_aa: CAWNPRLAGTYEQYF
cdr3_nt: TGTGCCTGGAACCCCCGACTAGCGGGGACCTACGAGCAGTACTTC

j_call: TRBJ2-7
clone_size: -
d_call: TRBD1
v_call: TRBV18
cdr3_aa: CASSPYGTALTYEQYF
cdr3_nt: TGTGCCAGCTCACCATACGGGACAGCCCTGACCTACGAGCAGTACTTC

j_call: TRBJ2-4
clone_size: -
d_call: -
v_call: TRBV7-9
cdr3_aa: CASSSRGDQRDIQYF
cdr3_nt: TGTGCCAGCAGCTCAAGAGGGGATCAGCGGGACATTCAGTACTTC

j_call: TRBJ1-2
clone_size: -
d_call: -
v_call: TRBV28
cdr3_aa: CASSFTGLYGYTF
cdr3_nt: TGTGCCAGCAGTTTTACAGGTCTTTATGGCTACACCTTC

j_call: TRBJ2-5
clone_size: -
d_call: TRBD2
v_call: TRBV5-1
cdr3_aa: CASSLAWGGETQYF
cdr3_nt: TGCGCCAGCAGCCTGGCGTGGGGAGGGGAGACCCAGTACTTC

j_call: TRBJ1-1
clone_size: -
d_call: -
v_call: TRBV4-3
cdr3_aa: CASSRDRGTEAFF
cdr3_nt: TGCGCCAGCAGCCGGGACCGAGGGACTGAAGCTTTCTTT

j_call: TRBJ2-3
clone_size: once
d_call: -
v_call: TRBV9
cdr3_aa: CASSRDLSTDTQYF
cdr3_nt: TGTGCCAGCAGTAGGGACCTGAGCACAGATACGCAGTATTTT

j_call: TRBJ2-1
clone_size: -
d_call: -
v_call: TRBV5-5
cdr3_aa: CASSLDRATNEQFF
cdr3_nt: TGTGCCAGCAGCTTGGACAGGGCAACGAATGAGCAGTTCTTC

j_call: TRBJ2-3
clone_size: -
d_call: -
v_call: TRBV18
cdr3_aa: CASQPSQTDTQYF
cdr3_nt: TGTGCCAGCCAACCAAGCCAAACAGATACGCAGTATTTT

j_call: TRBJ2-1
clone_size: -
d_call: -
v_call: TRBV18
cdr3_aa: CASSPPRGTYNEQFF
cdr3_nt: TGTGCCAGCTCACCACCGAGGGGAACCTACAATGAGCAGTTCTTC

j_call: TRBJ2-7
clone_size: once
d_call: -
v_call: TRBV5-5
cdr3_aa: CASSLGGAGFYEQYF
cdr3_nt: TGTGCCAGCAGCTTGGGGGGAGCGGGTTTTTACGAGCAGTACTTC

j_call: TRBJ2-7
clone_size: -
d_call: -
v_call: TRBV2
cdr3_aa: CASSTGTLNYEQYF
cdr3_nt: TGTGCCAGCAGTACAGGGACCTTAAACTACGAGCAGTACTTC

j_call: TRBJ2-4
clone_size: -
d_call: TRBD1
v_call: TRBV28
cdr3_aa: CASSYRGTGLGSAKNIQYF
cdr3_nt: TGTGCCAGCAGTTACCGCGGGACAGGGCTTGGATCAGCCAAAAACATTCAGTACTTC

j_call: TRBJ2-4
clone_size: -
d_call: -
v_call: TRBV13
cdr3_aa: CASSLGVAKNIQYF
cdr3_nt: TGTGCCAGCAGCTTAGGAGTAGCCAAAAACATTCAGTACTTC

j_call: TRBJ2-7
clone_size: -
d_call: TRBD2
v_call: TRBV10-3
cdr3_aa: CAIRLSGASYEQYF
cdr3_nt: TGTGCCATCAGGCTCAGCGGGGCCTCCTACGAGCAGTACTTC